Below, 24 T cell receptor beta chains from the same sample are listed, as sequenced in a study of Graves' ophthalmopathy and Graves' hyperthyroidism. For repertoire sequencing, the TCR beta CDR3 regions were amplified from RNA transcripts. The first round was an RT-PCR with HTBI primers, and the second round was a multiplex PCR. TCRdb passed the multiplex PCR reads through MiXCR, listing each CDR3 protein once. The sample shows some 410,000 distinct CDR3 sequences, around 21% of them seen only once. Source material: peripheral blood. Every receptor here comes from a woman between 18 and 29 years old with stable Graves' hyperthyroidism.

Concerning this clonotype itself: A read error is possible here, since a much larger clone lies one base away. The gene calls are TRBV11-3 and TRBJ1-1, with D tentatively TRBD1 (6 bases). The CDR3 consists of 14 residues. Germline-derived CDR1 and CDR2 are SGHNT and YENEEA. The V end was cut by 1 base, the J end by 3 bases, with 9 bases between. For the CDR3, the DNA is TGTGCCAGCAGCTTAGGGACAGACGACACTGAAGCTTTCTTT. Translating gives CASSLGTDDTEAFF.

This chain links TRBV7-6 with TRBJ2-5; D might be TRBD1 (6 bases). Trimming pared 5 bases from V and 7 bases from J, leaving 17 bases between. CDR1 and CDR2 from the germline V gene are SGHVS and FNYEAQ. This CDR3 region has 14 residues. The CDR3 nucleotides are TGTGCCAGCAGCCGGACAGCTGGCTCCGCGACCCAGTACTTC. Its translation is CASSRTAGSATQYF.

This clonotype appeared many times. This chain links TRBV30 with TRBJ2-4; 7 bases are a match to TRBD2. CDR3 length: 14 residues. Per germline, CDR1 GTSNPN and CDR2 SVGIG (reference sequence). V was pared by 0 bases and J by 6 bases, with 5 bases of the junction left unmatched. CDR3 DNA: TGTGCCTGGAGTGTTCGGGGACTACTAAACATTCAGTACTTC. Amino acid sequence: CAWSVRGLLNIQYF.

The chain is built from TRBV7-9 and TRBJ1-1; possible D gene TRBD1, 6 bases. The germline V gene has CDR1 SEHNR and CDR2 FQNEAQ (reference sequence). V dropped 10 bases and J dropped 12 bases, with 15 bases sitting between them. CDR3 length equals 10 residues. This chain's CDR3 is CANHGQGSFF. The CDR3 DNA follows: TGTGCCAACCATGGGCAGGGGTCTTTCTTT.

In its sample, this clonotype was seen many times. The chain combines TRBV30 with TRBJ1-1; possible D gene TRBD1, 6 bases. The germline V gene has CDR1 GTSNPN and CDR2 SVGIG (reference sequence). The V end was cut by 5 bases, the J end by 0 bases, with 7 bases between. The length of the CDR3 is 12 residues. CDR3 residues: CAWGQMNTEAFF. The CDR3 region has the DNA TGTGCCTGGGGACAGATGAACACTGAAGCTTTCTTT.

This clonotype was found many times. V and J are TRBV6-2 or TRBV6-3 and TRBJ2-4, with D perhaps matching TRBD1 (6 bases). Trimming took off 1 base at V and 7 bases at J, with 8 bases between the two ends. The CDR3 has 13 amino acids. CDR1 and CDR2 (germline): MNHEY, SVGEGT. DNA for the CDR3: TGTGCCAGCAGTTACTACAGGGCGAACATTCAGTACTTC. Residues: CASSYYRANIQYF.

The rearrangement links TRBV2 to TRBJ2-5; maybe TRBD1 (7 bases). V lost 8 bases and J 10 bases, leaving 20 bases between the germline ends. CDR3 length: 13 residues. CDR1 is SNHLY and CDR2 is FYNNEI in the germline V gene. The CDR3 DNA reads TGTGCCAGCTATACAGGGGACTTGGGGAGCCAGTACTTC. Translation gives CASYTGDLGSQYF.

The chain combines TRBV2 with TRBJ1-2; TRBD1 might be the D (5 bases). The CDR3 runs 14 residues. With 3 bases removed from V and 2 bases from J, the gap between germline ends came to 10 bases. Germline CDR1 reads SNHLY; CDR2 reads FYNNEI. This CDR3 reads CASSDAGMNYGYTF. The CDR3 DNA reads TGTGCCAGCAGTGATGCAGGGATGAACTATGGCTACACCTTC. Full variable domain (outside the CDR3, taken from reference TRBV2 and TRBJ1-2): EPEVTQTPSHQVTQMGQEVILRCVPISNHLYFYWYRQILGQKVEFLVSFYNNEISEKSEIFDDQFSVERPDGSNFTLKIRSTKLEDSAMYFCASSDAGMNYGYTFGSGTRLTVV.

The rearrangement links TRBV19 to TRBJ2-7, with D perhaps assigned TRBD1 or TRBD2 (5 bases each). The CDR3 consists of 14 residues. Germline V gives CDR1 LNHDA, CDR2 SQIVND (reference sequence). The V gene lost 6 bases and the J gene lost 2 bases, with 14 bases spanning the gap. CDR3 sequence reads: CASSSGIGAYEQYF. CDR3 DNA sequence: TGTGCCAGTAGCTCCGGGATAGGGGCCTACGAGCAGTACTTC.

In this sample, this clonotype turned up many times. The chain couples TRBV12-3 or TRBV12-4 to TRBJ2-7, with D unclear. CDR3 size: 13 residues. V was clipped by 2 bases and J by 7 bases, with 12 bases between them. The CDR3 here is CASSLNFLGEQYF. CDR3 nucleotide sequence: TGTGCCAGCAGTTTAAACTTCCTCGGAGAGCAGTACTTC.

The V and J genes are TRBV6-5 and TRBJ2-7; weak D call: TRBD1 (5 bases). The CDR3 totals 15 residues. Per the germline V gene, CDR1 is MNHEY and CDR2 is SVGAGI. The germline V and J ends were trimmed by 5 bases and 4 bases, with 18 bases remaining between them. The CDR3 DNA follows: TGTGCCAGCAGTGTACTTCCGCGGACAAGATACGAGCAGTACTTC. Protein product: CASSVLPRTRYEQYF.

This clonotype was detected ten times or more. DNA of the CDR3: TGTGCCTGGAGTGGAACGCAGGGCTATGGCTACACCTTC. Amino acid sequence: CAWSGTQGYGYTF. The chain is built from TRBV30 and TRBJ1-2, with a weak D call TRBD1 (5 bases). Germline assignment: CDR1 GTSNPN and CDR2 SVGIG (reference sequence). The length of the CDR3 is 13 residues. V lost 1 base to trimming and J lost 4 bases, with 10 bases between them.

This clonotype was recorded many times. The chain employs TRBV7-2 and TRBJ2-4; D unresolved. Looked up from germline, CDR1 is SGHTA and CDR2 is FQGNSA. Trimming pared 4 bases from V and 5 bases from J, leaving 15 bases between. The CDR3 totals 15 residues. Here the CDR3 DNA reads TGTGCCAGCAGCTCAGCCCGCGTAGGCCAAAACATTCAGTACTTC. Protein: CASSSARVGQNIQYF.

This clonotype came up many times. CDR3 nucleotides: TGTGCCAGCGTCGCGGGACTCAACCAAGAGACCCAGTACTTC. It codes for CASVAGLNQETQYF. The chain is built from TRBV7-6 and TRBJ2-5; a weak D match, TRBD2 (6 bases). The V end was cut by 8 bases, the J end by 0 bases, with 13 bases between. Looked up from germline, CDR1 is SGHVS and CDR2 is FNYEAQ. The CDR3 has 14 residues. The complete variable domain, with remaining parts taken from reference TRBV7-6 and TRBJ2-5, reads GAGVSQSPRYKVTKRGQDVALRCDPISGHVSLYWYRQALGQGPEFLTYFNYEAQQDKSGLPNDRFSAERPEGSISTLTIQRTEQRDSAMYRCASVAGLNQETQYFGPGTRLLVL.

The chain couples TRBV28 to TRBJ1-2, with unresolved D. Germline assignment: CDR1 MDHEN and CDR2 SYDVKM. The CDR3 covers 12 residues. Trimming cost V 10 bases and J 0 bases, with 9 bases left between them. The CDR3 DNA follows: TGTGCCACCGTTAGGGCTAACTATGGCTACACCTTC. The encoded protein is CATVRANYGYTF.

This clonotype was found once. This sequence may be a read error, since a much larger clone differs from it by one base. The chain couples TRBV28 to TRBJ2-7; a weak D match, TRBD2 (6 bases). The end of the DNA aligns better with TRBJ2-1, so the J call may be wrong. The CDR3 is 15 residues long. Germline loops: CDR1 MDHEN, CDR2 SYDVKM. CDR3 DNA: TGTGCCAGCAGCAAAAGGGACTCTAGCTCCTACGAGCAGTTCTTC. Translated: CASSKRDSSSYEQFF.

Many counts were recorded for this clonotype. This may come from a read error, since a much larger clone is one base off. Here the CDR3 reads CAGSESNYEQYF. DNA for the CDR3: TGCGCCGGCAGTGAGTCCAACTACGAGCAGTACTTC. The J gene is TRBJ2-7, the V gene TRBV10-2; D is uncertain. The CDR3 extends over 12 amino acids. CDR1 is WSHSY and CDR2 is SAAADI in the germline V gene.

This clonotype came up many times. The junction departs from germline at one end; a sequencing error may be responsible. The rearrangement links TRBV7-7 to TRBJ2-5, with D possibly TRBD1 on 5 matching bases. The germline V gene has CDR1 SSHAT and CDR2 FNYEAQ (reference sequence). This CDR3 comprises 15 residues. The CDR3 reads CASSLLGQGIETQYF. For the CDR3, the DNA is TGTGCTAGCAGTTTATTAGGCCAGGGTATTGAGACCCAGTACTTC. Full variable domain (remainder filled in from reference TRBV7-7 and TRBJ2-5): GAGVSQSPRYKVTKRGQDVTLRCDPISSHATLYWYQQALGQGPEFLTYFNYEAQPDKSGLPSDRFSAERPEGSISTLTIQRTEQRDSAMYRCASSLLGQGIETQYFGPGTRLLVL.

CDR3 coding DNA: TGTGCCAGCAGTTACAATACGGACTATGGCTACACCTTC. Protein sequence: CASSYNTDYGYTF. The rearrangement uses TRBV28 and TRBJ1-2; D is uncertain. Trimming shortened V by 4 bases and J by 3 bases, and 9 bases separated the two germline ends. Germline V gives CDR1 MDHEN, CDR2 SYDVKM. The CDR3 sequence is 13 residues long.

As DNA, the CDR3 is TGTGCCAGCAGCGTGGGGATCGCGGGAGGCTACACCTTC. It encodes CASSVGIAGGYTF. V is TRBV11-1 and J is TRBJ1-2; D is ambiguous. The CDR3 length is 13 residues. V was shortened by 5 bases and J by 8 bases, with 15 bases between the two germline ends. Germline lookup yields CDR1 SGHAT and CDR2 FQDESV (reference sequence).

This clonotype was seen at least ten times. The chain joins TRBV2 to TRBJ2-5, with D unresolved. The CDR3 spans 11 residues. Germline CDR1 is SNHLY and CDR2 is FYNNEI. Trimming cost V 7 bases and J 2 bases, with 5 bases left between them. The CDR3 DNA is TGTGCCAGCAACAAACAAGAGACCCAGTACTTC. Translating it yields CASNKQETQYF.

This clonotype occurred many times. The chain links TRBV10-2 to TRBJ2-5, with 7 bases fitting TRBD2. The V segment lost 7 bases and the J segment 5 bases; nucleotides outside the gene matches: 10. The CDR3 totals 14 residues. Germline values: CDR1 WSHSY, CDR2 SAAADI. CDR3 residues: CASMAREWKETQYF. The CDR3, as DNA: TGCGCCAGCATGGCGCGGGAGTGGAAGGAGACCCAGTACTTC.

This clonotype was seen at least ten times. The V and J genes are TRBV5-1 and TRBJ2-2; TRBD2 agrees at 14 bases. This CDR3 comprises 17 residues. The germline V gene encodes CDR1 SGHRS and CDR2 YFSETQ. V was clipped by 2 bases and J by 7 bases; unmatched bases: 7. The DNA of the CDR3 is TGCGCCAGCAGCTTAACGGGACTAGCGGGAGTCTTCGGGGAGCTGTTTTTT. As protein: CASSLTGLAGVFGELFF.

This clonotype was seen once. The CDR3 region has the DNA TGTGCTAGTGGTTCTTCCTACAGGGATTATGGCTACACCTTC. Protein sequence: CASGSSYRDYGYTF. The chain uses TRBV12-5 and TRBJ1-2; perhaps TRBD1 as D (6 bases). CDR1 LGHNT and CDR2 FRNRAP come from the germline V gene. The CDR3 consists of 14 residues. The V and J ends lost 4 bases and 5 bases respectively, with 14 bases between them.